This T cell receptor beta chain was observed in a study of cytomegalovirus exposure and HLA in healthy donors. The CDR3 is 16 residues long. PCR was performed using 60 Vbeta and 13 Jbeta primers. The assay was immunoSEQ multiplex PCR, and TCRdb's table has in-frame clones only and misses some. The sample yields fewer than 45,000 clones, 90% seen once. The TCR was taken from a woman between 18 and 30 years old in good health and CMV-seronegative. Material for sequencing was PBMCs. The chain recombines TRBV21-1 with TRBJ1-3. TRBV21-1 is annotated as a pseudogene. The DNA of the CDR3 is TGTGCCAGCAGCGGAGGAGGGTCCTTGTCTGGAAACACCATATATTTT. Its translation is CASSGGGSLSGNTIYF.